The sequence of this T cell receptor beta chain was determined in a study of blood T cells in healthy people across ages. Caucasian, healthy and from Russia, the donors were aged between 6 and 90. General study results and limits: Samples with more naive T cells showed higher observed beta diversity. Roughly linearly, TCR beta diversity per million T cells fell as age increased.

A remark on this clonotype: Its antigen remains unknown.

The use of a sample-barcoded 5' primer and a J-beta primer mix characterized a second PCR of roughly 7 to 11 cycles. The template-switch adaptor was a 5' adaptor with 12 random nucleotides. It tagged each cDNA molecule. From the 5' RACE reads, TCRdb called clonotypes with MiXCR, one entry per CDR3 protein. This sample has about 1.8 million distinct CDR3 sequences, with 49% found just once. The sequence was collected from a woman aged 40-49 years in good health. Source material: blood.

The CDR3 DNA reads TGCGCCAGCAGCCAAGACGATAGAGAGGGAGCCCAAGAGACCCAGTACTTC. This encodes CASSQDDREGAQETQYF. This chain links TRBV4-1 with TRBJ2-5; a weak D match, TRBD2 (5 bases). This CDR3 contains 17 residues. Germline V gene sequence: CDR1 MGHRA, CDR2 YSYEKL. V lost 0 bases and J 1 base, leaving 15 bases between the germline ends.